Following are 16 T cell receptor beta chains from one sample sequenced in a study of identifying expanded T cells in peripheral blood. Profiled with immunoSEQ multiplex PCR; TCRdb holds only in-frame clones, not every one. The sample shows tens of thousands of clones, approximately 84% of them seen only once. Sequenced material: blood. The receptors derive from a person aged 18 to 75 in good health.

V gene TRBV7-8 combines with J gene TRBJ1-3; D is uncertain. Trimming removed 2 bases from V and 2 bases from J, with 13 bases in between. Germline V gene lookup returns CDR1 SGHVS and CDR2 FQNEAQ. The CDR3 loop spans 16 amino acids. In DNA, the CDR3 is TGTGCCAGCAGCTTAAGTCTGGGTAAAACTGGAAACACCATATATTTT. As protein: CASSLSLGKTGNTIYF.

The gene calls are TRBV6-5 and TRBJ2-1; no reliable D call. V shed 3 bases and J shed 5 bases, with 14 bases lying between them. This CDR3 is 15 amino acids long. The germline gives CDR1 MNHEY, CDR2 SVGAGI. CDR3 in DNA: TGTGCCAGCAGTTATCCAGGCCCCCGCGACAATGAGCAGTTCTTC. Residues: CASSYPGPRDNEQFF.

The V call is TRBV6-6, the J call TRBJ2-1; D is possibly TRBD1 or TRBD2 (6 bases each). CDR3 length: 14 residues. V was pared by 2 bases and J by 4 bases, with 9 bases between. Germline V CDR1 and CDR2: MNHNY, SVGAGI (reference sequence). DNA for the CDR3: TGTGCCAGCAGTTACAGGGGGGCTTACAATGAGCAGTTCTTC. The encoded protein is CASSYRGAYNEQFF.

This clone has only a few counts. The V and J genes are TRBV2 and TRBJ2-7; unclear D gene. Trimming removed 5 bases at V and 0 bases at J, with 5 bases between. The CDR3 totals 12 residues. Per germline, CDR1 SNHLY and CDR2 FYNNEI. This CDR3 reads CASSSASYEQYF. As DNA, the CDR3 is TGTGCCAGCAGTAGTGCCTCCTACGAGCAGTACTTC.

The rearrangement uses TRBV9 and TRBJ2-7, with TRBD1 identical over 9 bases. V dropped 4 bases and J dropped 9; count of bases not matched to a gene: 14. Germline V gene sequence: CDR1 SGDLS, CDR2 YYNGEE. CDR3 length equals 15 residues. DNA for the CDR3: TGTGCCAGCAGCCCTGACGGGGACAGGGACCGTCCGCAGTACTTC. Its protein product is CASSPDGDRDRPQYF. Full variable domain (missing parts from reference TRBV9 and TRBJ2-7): DSGVTQTPKHLITATGQRVTLRCSPRSGDLSVYWYQQSLDQGLQFLIQYYNGEERAKGNILERFSAQQFPDLHSELNLSSLELGDSALYFCASSPDGDRDRPQYFGPGTRLTVT.

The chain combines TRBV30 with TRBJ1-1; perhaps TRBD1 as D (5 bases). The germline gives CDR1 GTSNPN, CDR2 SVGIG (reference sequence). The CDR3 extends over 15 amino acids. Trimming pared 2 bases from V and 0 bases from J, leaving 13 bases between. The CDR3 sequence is CAWSLNSGVNTEAFF. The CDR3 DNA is TGTGCCTGGAGTCTAAATTCGGGGGTGAACACTGAAGCTTTCTTT.

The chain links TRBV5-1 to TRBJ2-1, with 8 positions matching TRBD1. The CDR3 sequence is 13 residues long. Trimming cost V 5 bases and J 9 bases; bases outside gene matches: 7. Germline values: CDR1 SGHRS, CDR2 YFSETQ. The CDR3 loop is CASRGQEKSEQFF. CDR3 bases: TGCGCCAGCAGGGGACAGGAGAAGAGTGAGCAGTTCTTC.

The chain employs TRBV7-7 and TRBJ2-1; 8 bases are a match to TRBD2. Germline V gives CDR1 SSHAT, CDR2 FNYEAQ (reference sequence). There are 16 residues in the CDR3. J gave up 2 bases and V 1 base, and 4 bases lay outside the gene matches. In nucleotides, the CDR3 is TGTGCCAGCAGCTTAGGCCCGGGGGGGCCCTACAATGAGCAGTTCTTC. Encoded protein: CASSLGPGGPYNEQFF.

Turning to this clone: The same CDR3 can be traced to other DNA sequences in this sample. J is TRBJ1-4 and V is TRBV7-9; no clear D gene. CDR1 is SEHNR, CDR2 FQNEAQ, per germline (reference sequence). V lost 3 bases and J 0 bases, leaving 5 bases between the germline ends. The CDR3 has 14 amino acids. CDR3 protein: CASSFQATNEKLFF. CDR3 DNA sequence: TGTGCCAGCAGCTTCCAGGCAACTAATGAAAAACTGTTTTTT.

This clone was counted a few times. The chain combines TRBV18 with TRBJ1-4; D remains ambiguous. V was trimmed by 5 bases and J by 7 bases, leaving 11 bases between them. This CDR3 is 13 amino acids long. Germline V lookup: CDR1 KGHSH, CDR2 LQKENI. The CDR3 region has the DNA TGTGCCAGCTCATCCCTCGGTGGTGAAAAACTGTTTTTT. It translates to CASSSLGGEKLFF.

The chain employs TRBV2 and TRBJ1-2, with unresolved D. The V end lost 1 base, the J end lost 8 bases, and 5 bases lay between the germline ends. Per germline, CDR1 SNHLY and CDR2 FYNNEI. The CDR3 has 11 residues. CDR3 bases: TGTGCCAGCAGTGAAGGGTACGGCTACACCTTC. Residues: CASSEGYGYTF.

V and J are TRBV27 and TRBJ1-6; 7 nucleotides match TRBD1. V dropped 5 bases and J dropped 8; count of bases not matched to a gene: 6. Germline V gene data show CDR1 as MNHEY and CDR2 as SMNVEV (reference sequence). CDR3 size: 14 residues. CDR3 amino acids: CASSPGTADSPLHF. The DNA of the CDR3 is TGTGCCAGCAGTCCCGGGACAGCGGATTCACCCCTCCACTTT.

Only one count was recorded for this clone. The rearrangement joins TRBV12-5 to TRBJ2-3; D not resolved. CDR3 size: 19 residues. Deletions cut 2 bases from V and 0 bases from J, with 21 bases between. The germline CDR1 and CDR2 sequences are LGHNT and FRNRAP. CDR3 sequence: CASGLLIWGFHSSTDTQYF. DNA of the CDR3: TGTGCTAGTGGTTTGCTTATCTGGGGTTTTCATTCTAGCACAGATACGCAGTATTTT.

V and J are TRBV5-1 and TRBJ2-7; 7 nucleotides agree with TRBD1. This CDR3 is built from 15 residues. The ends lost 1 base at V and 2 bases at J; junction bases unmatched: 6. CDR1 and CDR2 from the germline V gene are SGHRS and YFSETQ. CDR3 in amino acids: CASSLIGDSPYEQYF. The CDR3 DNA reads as TGCGCCAGCAGCTTGATCGGGGACAGTCCCTACGAGCAGTACTTC.

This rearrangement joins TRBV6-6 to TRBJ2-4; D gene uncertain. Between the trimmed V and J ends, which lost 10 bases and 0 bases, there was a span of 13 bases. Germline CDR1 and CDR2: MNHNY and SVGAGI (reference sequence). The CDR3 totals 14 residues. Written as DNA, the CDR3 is TGTGCCACCGAAGAACCATTAGCCAAAAACATTCAGTACTTC. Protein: CATEEPLAKNIQYF.

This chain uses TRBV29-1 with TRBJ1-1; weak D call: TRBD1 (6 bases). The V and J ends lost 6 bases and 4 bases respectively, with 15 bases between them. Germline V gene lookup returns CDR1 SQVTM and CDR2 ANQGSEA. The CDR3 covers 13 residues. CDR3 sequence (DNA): TGCAGCGTCGCCGTCCAGGGGAGCACTGAAGCTTTCTTT. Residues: CSVAVQGSTEAFF. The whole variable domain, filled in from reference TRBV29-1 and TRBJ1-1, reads SAVISQKPSRDICQRGTSLTIQCQVDSQVTMMFWYRQQPGQSLTLIATANQGSEATYESGFVIDKFPISRPNLTFSTLTVSNMSPEDSSIYLCSVAVQGSTEAFFGQGTRLTVV.